Below are 27 T cell receptor beta chains sequenced from a single sample in a study of shared clonotypes between healthy human individuals (dated by TCRdb to about 2020). Libraries were built with the immunoSEQ multiplex PCR assay. TCRdb re-hosts the immuneACCESS table, in-frame sequences only. Its copies lack some clones; in the studies checked, an unresolved V gene accounts for under half of them, and the cause for the rest is not known. The sample profile shows approximately 350,000 clones; roughly 96% of them were found once. Jointly, the top ten make up more than 0.3% of the sample. Source material: memory CD8+ T cells sorted from blood. Read against the paper, the sample's cell subset or site label means: CD45RO+ cells pooled with CCR7-negative TemRA cells. The receptors shown here come from a man aged 25 to 40 in good health.

This clone was counted a single time. The V call is TRBV9, the J call TRBJ2-1, with D perhaps TRBD1 (6 bases). The CDR3 loop spans 13 amino acids. Trimming cost V 3 bases and J 6 bases, with 10 bases left between them. Germline CDR1 is SGDLS and CDR2 is YYNGEE. In nucleotides, the CDR3 is TGTGCCAGCAGCGCCTCAGGGGTCAATGAGCAGTTCTTC. This translates into CASSASGVNEQFF.

This clone is a singleton in its sample. The chain joins TRBV7-3 to TRBJ2-1; D is perhaps TRBD2 (6 bases). V shed 2 bases and J shed 4 bases, with 21 bases lying between them. The V gene's germline CDR1 is SGHTA and CDR2 FQGTGA. CDR3 length: 18 amino acids. The CDR3 is CASSLVSSAGTPYNEQFF. The CDR3 coding sequence is TGTGCCAGCAGCTTAGTTTCCTCCGCGGGAACCCCATACAATGAGCAGTTCTTC.

The V and J genes are TRBV7-8 and TRBJ2-7; TRBD1 aligns across 12 bases. V lost 1 base, J lost 6 bases, and 4 bases stayed unmatched. This CDR3 is 15 amino acids long. Per the germline V gene, CDR1 is SGHVS and CDR2 is FQNEAQ. The CDR3 sequence is CASSLGRDRGREQYF. In nucleotides, the CDR3 is TGTGCCAGCAGCTTAGGCCGGGACAGGGGGCGCGAGCAGTACTTC. The full variable domain, its missing parts supplied by reference TRBV7-8 and TRBJ2-7, is GAGVSQSPRYKVAKRGQDVALRCDPISGHVSLFWYQQALGQGPEFLTYFQNEAQLDKSGLPSDRFFAERPEGSVSTLKIQRTQQEDSAVYLCASSLGRDRGREQYFGPGTRLTVT.

The gene calls are TRBV6-1 and TRBJ2-7, with D possibly TRBD1 on 8 matching bases. The V end was cut by 1 base, the J end by 7 bases, with 17 bases between. CDR1 and CDR2 (germline): MNHNS, SASEGT. The CDR3 spans 15 residues. In DNA form, the CDR3 reads TGTGCCAGCAGTGAAGTTCCCAGGGGGCGGGGGGAGCAGTACTTC. This translates into CASSEVPRGRGEQYF.

V is TRBV5-1 and J is TRBJ2-7; D remains unclear. The CDR3 extends over 15 amino acids. Per germline, CDR1 SGHRS and CDR2 YFSETQ. V shed 4 bases and J shed 3 bases, with 17 bases lying between them. The CDR3 bases are TGCGCCAGCAGCGCACACCGGGTCCCCCTCTACGAGCAGTACTTC. It encodes CASSAHRVPLYEQYF. The variable domain in full, completed from reference TRBV5-1 and TRBJ2-7, reads KAGVTQTPRYLIKTRGQQVTLSCSPISGHRSVSWYQQTPGQGLQFLFEYFSETQRNKGNFPGRFSGRQFSNSRSEMNVSTLELGDSALYLCASSAHRVPLYEQYFGPGTRLTVT.

The rearrangement links TRBV19 to TRBJ2-4; 7 bases line up with TRBD2. The ends lost 5 bases at V and 2 bases at J; junction bases unmatched: 9. Germline-derived CDR1 and CDR2 are LNHDA and SQIVND (reference sequence). The length of the CDR3 is 16 residues. CDR3 loop: CASSPGLFWTKNIQYF. CDR3 bases: TGTGCCAGTAGTCCGGGACTATTCTGGACCAAAAACATTCAGTACTTC.

J is TRBJ2-1 and V is TRBV19, with 7 positions matching TRBD2. CDR1 is LNHDA, CDR2 SQIVND, per germline (reference sequence). There are 15 residues in the CDR3. V trimming: 9 bases; J trimming: 8 bases; junction bases outside the gene matches: 16. The CDR3 protein is CASRRREGYYDEQFF. DNA for the CDR3: TGTGCCAGCAGGAGGAGGGAGGGATATTACGATGAGCAGTTCTTC.

For this clone: Distinct nucleotide sequences in the sample also encode this CDR3. This sequence joins TRBV5-1 and TRBJ2-7; 8 bases are a match to TRBD1. With V trimmed by 4 bases and J by 2 bases, 2 bases remained unmatched. The CDR3 is made up of 13 amino acids. Germline V gene sequence: CDR1 SGHRS, CDR2 YFSETQ. The CDR3 reads CASSRTGTYEQYF. CDR3 DNA sequence: TGCGCCAGCAGCAGGACAGGGACCTACGAGCAGTACTTC.

This sequence joins TRBV5-1 and TRBJ2-3; D unclear. Germline V gene data show CDR1 as SGHRS and CDR2 as YFSETQ. V shed 0 bases and J shed 0 bases, with 8 bases lying between them. This CDR3 has 15 amino acids. The CDR3 nucleotides are TGCGCCAGCAGCTTGGGGGGATCTAGCACAGATACGCAGTATTTT. This sequence encodes CASSLGGSSTDTQYF.

The V call is TRBV7-9, the J call TRBJ2-7; a possible D gene is TRBD1 (6 bases). V was trimmed by 5 bases and J by 4 bases, leaving 12 bases between them. Germline assignment: CDR1 SEHNR and CDR2 FQNEAQ (reference sequence). The length of the CDR3 is 13 residues. The CDR3 DNA reads as TGTGCCAGCAGCCCTTCCGGACAGTACGAGCAGTACTTC. It is translated as CASSPSGQYEQYF.

CDR3 region: CASSLGEGLRTGELFF. CDR3 nucleotide sequence: TGTGCCAGCAGCTTGGGAGAGGGCCTCCGCACCGGGGAGCTGTTTTTT. The V call is TRBV11-2, the J call TRBJ2-2; D perhaps matches TRBD2 (5 bases). With 3 bases removed from V and 4 bases from J, the gap between germline ends came to 15 bases. The CDR3 contains 16 residues. Germline V gives CDR1 SGHAT, CDR2 FQNNGV.

V is TRBV5-1 and J is TRBJ2-3; TRBD2 might be the D (6 bases). Between the trimmed V and J ends, which lost 0 bases and 6 bases, there was a span of 11 bases. The germline V gene encodes CDR1 SGHRS and CDR2 YFSETQ. The CDR3 runs to 14 residues. CDR3 coding DNA: TGCGCCAGCAGCTTGGCATCGGGAGACGATACGCAGTATTTT. Protein: CASSLASGDDTQYF.

The chain employs TRBV7-2 and TRBJ2-1, with 9 bases aligning to TRBD2. The CDR3 sequence is 19 residues long. In germline, CDR1 is SGHTA, CDR2 FQGNSA. V was clipped by 3 bases and J by 0 bases; unmatched bases: 12. The CDR3 sequence is CASSFSSLAGPSSYNEQFF. CDR3 DNA: TGTGCCAGCAGCTTTTCGTCACTAGCGGGTCCGAGCTCCTACAATGAGCAGTTCTTC.

The CDR3 DNA is TGTGCCAGCAGTTCCGGGCCGTCCAGGGAGCTGTTTTTT. Its protein is CASSSGPSRELFF. This chain joins TRBV6-5 and TRBJ2-2; D is uncertain. V was cut by 4 bases and J by 9 bases, with 12 bases left in between. This CDR3 is 13 amino acids long. Germline V gene data show CDR1 as MNHEY and CDR2 as SVGAGI.

V is TRBV28 and J is TRBJ1-2, with a tentative D call TRBD1 (6 bases). V was clipped by 2 bases and J by 8 bases, with 12 bases between them. CDR1 and CDR2 from the germline V gene are MDHEN and SYDVKM. The CDR3 extends over 13 amino acids. The CDR3 here is CASSLTSRGGYTF. Here the CDR3 DNA reads TGTGCCAGCAGTTTAACCTCCAGGGGCGGCTACACCTTC.

The chain joins TRBV6-1 to TRBJ1-3; TRBD1 aligns across 7 bases. Germline loops: CDR1 MNHNS, CDR2 SASEGT. This CDR3 is built from 14 residues. The trim removed 7 bases at V and 5 bases at J, leaving 8 bases unmatched. The CDR3 bases are TGTGCCAGCAAGGGGCAGGGGGATCGAAACACCATATATTTT. The encoded protein is CASKGQGDRNTIYF.

This clone was seen only once. The chain joins TRBV10-2 to TRBJ2-7; 7 bases are shared with TRBD2. In germline, CDR1 is WSHSY, CDR2 SAAADI. V lost 11 bases to trimming and J lost 2 bases; unmatched junction nucleotides: 9. This CDR3 is built from 13 residues. CDR3 in amino acids: CAAQQGGAYEQYF. DNA of the CDR3: TGCGCCGCGCAGCAGGGAGGGGCCTACGAGCAGTACTTC.

This sequence joins TRBV30 and TRBJ2-1; 7 bases line up with TRBD2. Germline V gene data show CDR1 as GTSNPN and CDR2 as SVGIG (reference sequence). This CDR3 spans 12 amino acids. Trimming cost V 3 bases and J 9 bases; bases outside gene matches: 5. The CDR3 region is CAWSYGGVEQFF. The DNA for the CDR3 is TGTGCCTGGAGCTATGGGGGGGTTGAGCAGTTCTTC.

The V call is TRBV30, the J call TRBJ1-1, with D uncertain. The CDR3 is made up of 13 amino acids. With 2 bases removed from V and 6 bases from J, the gap between germline ends came to 13 bases. The germline gives CDR1 GTSNPN, CDR2 SVGIG (reference sequence). The CDR3 is CAWSFDLSAEAFF. The CDR3 DNA is TGTGCCTGGAGTTTTGATTTGAGCGCTGAAGCTTTCTTT.

The genes are TRBV5-1 and TRBJ2-3; D is undetermined. The CDR3 length is 13 residues. Germline V gives CDR1 SGHRS, CDR2 YFSETQ. Between the trimmed V and J ends, which lost 0 bases and 0 bases, there was a span of 2 bases. The CDR3 loop reads CASSLESTDTQYF. CDR3 bases: TGCGCCAGCAGCTTGGAAAGCACAGATACGCAGTATTTT.

The chain uses TRBV30 and TRBJ2-7; TRBD2 agrees at 15 bases. Germline V lookup: CDR1 GTSNPN, CDR2 SVGIG (reference sequence). The CDR3 sequence is 15 residues long. With 3 bases clipped from V and 4 bases from J, the junction kept 4 bases outside the gene matches. The CDR3: CAWRGLAGGPYEQYF. The CDR3 DNA is TGTGCCTGGAGGGGACTAGCGGGAGGACCTTACGAGCAGTACTTC.

The chain recombines TRBV5-6 with TRBJ2-1, with D maybe TRBD1 (5 bases). The V end was cut by 0 bases, the J end by 6 bases, with 13 bases between. Germline CDR1 and CDR2: SGHDT and YYEEEE. The CDR3 spans 15 residues. The CDR3 loop is CASSLDRITTNEQFF. Here the CDR3 DNA reads TGTGCCAGCAGCTTGGACAGGATTACGACCAATGAGCAGTTCTTC.

The chain uses TRBV2 and TRBJ1-1; D gene unclear. Looked up from germline, CDR1 is SNHLY and CDR2 is FYNNEI. V gave up 3 bases and J gave up 14 bases, with 10 bases separating them. The CDR3 runs 10 residues. The CDR3 protein is CASSDPGIFF. As DNA, the CDR3 is TGTGCCAGCAGTGACCCCGGTATCTTCTTT. The whole variable domain, remainder taken from reference TRBV2 and TRBJ1-1, is EPEVTQTPSHQVTQMGQEVILRCVPISNHLYFYWYRQILGQKVEFLVSFYNNEISEKSEIFDDQFSVERPDGSNFTLKIRSTKLEDSAMYFCASSDPGIFFGQGTRLTVV.

The chain recombines TRBV9 with TRBJ2-5, with D possibly matching TRBD2 (5 bases). Deletions cut 4 bases from V and 5 bases from J, with 21 bases between. The germline V gene has CDR1 SGDLS and CDR2 YYNGEE. This CDR3 has 16 amino acids. The CDR3 coding sequence is TGTGCCAGCAGCACACATCCGGGGTATCAGTGGGAGACCCAGTACTTC. Encoded protein: CASSTHPGYQWETQYF. Supplemented by reference TRBV9 and TRBJ2-5, the full variable domain reads DSGVTQTPKHLITATGQRVTLRCSPRSGDLSVYWYQQSLDQGLQFLIQYYNGEERAKGNILERFSAQQFPDLHSELNLSSLELGDSALYFCASSTHPGYQWETQYFGPGTRLLVL.

The chain joins TRBV11-2 to TRBJ2-7; 9 nucleotides line up with TRBD1. Germline V gives CDR1 SGHAT, CDR2 FQNNGV. The ends lost 1 base at V and 5 bases at J; junction bases unmatched: 6. This CDR3 is 15 amino acids long. Written as DNA, the CDR3 is TGTGCCAGCAGCTTAGTGTCGGGACAGGGAAACGAGCAGTACTTC. Its translation is CASSLVSGQGNEQYF.

The chain carries TRBV5-1 and TRBJ2-7, with 9 bases lining up with TRBD2. CDR3 length equals 17 residues. The germline V gene encodes CDR1 SGHRS and CDR2 YFSETQ. V lost 4 bases and J lost 4; bases outside the gene matches: 15. CDR3 nucleotides: TGCGCCAGCAGCAGGGGCCAACCGGGACTAGCTTGGTACGAGCAGTACTTC. Its translation: CASSRGQPGLAWYEQYF.

This chain links TRBV30 with TRBJ2-1, with a weak D call TRBD2 (5 bases). The CDR3 loop spans 14 amino acids. From germline, CDR1 is GTSNPN and CDR2 SVGIG (reference sequence). V dropped 0 bases and J dropped 9 bases, with 15 bases sitting between them. The CDR3 region is CAWSVELVTTEQFF. The CDR3 DNA follows: TGTGCCTGGAGTGTGGAACTAGTTACGACTGAGCAGTTCTTC. Using reference TRBV30 and TRBJ2-1 for the parts outside the CDR3, the full variable domain is SQTIHQWPATLVQPVGSPLSLECTVEGTSNPNLYWYRQAAGRGLQLLFYSVGIGQISSEVPQNLSASRPQDRQFILSSKKLLLSDSGFYLCAWSVELVTTEQFFGPGTRLTVL.